The 11 T cell receptor beta chains presented below share a single source sample, sequenced in a study of shared clonotypes between healthy human individuals. TCRdb keeps only in-frame clones here, not all; method: immunoSEQ multiplex PCR. The sample has 1.6 million or so clones; roughly 96% are singletons. Sequencing was done on a sample of naive CD4+ T cells sorted from blood. The subset here: CD45RA+ positively selected. The receptor set was obtained from a man under 40 in good health.

This chain links TRBV5-6 with TRBJ2-1, with 13 bases that match TRBD2. This CDR3 has 18 residues. J gave up 6 bases and V 1 base, and 10 bases lay outside the gene matches. Looked up from germline, CDR1 is SGHDT and CDR2 is YYEEEE. In DNA, the CDR3 is TGTGCCAGCAGCTTGCCTCCAAGGGGACTAGCGGGACTCAATGAGCAGTTCTTC. Protein sequence: CASSLPPRGLAGLNEQFF.

CDR3 sequence (DNA): TGTGCCAGCAGCTGGCCTAAGGATACGGGGTCTAGGGAAAAACTGTTTTTT. Translation: CASSWPKDTGSREKLFF. This chain connects TRBV5-5 to TRBJ1-4; no clear D gene. Trimming pared 3 bases from V and 8 bases from J, leaving 23 bases between. The CDR3 is 17 amino acids. Germline-derived CDR1 and CDR2 are SGHKS and YYEKEE (reference sequence).

This rearrangement joins TRBV7-6 to TRBJ2-3; D may correspond to TRBD1 or TRBD2 (5 bases each). In germline, CDR1 is SGHVS, CDR2 FNYEAQ. Trimming removed 5 bases from V and 8 bases from J, with 23 bases in between. CDR3 size: 16 residues. The CDR3 nucleotides read TGTGCCAGCAGCCAACTGGGGGAGTTACAGATTGGTACGCAGTATTTT. Translated: CASSQLGELQIGTQYF.

Only one count was recorded for this clone. This chain uses TRBV4-1 with TRBJ2-1; 8 nucleotides agree with TRBD2. The CDR3 has 18 amino acids. Unmatched junction bases numbered 13, after V lost 3 bases and J lost 3 bases. Per germline, CDR1 MGHRA and CDR2 YSYEKL. CDR3: CASSHQPFSGDNYNEQFF. CDR3 bases: TGCGCCAGCAGCCACCAACCGTTTAGCGGGGATAACTACAATGAGCAGTTCTTC.

The genes are TRBV5-1 and TRBJ1-1; 9 bases match TRBD1. The CDR3 has 17 amino acids. The ends lost 4 bases at V and 1 base at J; junction bases unmatched: 11. Per germline, CDR1 SGHRS and CDR2 YFSETQ. The CDR3 here is CASSLGQGIGENTEAFF. DNA of the CDR3: TGCGCCAGCAGCCTCGGACAGGGGATTGGCGAGAACACTGAAGCTTTCTTT.

This chain links TRBV27 with TRBJ2-3; D may be TRBD1 (5 bases). V was shortened by 2 bases and J by 2 bases, with 14 bases between the two germline ends. The length of the CDR3 is 16 residues. Germline values: CDR1 MNHEY, CDR2 SMNVEV (reference sequence). The DNA of the CDR3 is TGTGCCAGCAGTTTAAGTATGGCAGGGTACACAGATACGCAGTATTTT. Residues: CASSLSMAGYTDTQYF.

The rearrangement joins TRBV14 to TRBJ1-2; no firm D call. Germline CDR1 reads SGHDN; CDR2 reads FVKESK. Trimming shortened V by 5 bases and J by 3 bases, and 7 bases separated the two germline ends. The CDR3 consists of 12 residues. This CDR3 is CASSGMDYGYTF. CDR3 coding DNA: TGTGCCAGCAGCGGGATGGACTATGGCTACACCTTC. Using reference TRBV14 and TRBJ1-2 for the parts outside the CDR3, the full variable domain is EAGVTQFPSHSVIEKGQTVTLRCDPISGHDNLYWYRRVMGKEIKFLLHFVKESKQDESGMPNNRFLAERTGGTYSTLKVQPAELEDSGVYFCASSGMDYGYTFGSGTRLTVV.

The chain combines TRBV5-6 with TRBJ2-3; D ambiguous. Germline CDR1 and CDR2: SGHDT and YYEEEE. The CDR3 has 12 amino acids. Trimming stripped 9 bases from V and 1 base from J, with 9 bases between. The CDR3 nucleotides are TGTGCCACCAACCTAGGCACAGATACGCAGTATTTT. This gives the protein CATNLGTDTQYF.

V usage is TRBV29-1 and J usage is TRBJ2-3; D gene uncertain. The CDR3 consists of 11 residues. The germline gives CDR1 SQVTM, CDR2 ANQGSEA. Trimming shortened V by 7 bases and J by 5 bases, and 10 bases separated the two germline ends. The CDR3 protein is CSGLLGDTQYF. For the CDR3, the DNA is TGCAGCGGACTCCTCGGAGATACGCAGTATTTT.

Details on this clone: Other DNA sequences in the sample encode the same CDR3. V is TRBV18 and J is TRBJ2-7; 8 bases map to TRBD1. Germline V gene lookup returns CDR1 KGHSH and CDR2 LQKENI. Unmatched junction bases numbered 2, after V lost 4 bases and J lost 3 bases. This CDR3 contains 13 residues. The CDR3, as DNA: TGTGCCAGCTCACGCGACAGGGGCTACGAGCAGTACTTC. Its translation: CASSRDRGYEQYF.

The chain has TRBV7-9 and TRBJ2-7; TRBD2 is a possible D gene (6 bases). V was shortened by 5 bases and J by 7 bases, with 18 bases between the two germline ends. This CDR3 has 14 residues. CDR1 and CDR2 from the germline V gene are SEHNR and FQNEAQ (reference sequence). The CDR3 DNA reads as TGTGCCAGCAGCCCTGCGGGGCCTCAAAAGGAGCAGTACTTC. This codes for CASSPAGPQKEQYF.